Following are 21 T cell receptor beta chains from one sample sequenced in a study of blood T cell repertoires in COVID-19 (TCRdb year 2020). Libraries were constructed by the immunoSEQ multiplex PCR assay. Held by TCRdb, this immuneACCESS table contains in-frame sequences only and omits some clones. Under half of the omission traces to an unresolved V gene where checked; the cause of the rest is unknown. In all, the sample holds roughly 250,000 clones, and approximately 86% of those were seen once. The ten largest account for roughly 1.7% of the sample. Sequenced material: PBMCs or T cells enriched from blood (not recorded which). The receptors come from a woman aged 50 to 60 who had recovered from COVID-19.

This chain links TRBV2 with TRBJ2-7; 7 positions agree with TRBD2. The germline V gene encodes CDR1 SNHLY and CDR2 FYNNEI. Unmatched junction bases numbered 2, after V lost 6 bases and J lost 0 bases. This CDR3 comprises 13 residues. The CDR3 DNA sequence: TGTGCCAGCAGGGGAGGGGACTCCTACGAGCAGTACTTC. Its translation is CASRGGDSYEQYF.

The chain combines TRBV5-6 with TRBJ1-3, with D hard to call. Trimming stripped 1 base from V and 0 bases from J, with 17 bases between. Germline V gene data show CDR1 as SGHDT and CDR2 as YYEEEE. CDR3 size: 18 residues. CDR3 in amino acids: CASSLRIYRYYSGNTIYF. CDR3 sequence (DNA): TGTGCCAGCAGCTTGCGGATCTATCGGTACTACTCTGGAAACACCATATATTTT.

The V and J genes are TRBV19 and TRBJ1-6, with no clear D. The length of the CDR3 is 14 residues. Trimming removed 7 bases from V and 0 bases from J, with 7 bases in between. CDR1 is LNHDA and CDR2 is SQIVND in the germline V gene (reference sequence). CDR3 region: CASMKSSYNSPLHF. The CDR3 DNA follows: TGTGCCAGTATGAAGAGCTCCTATAATTCACCCCTCCACTTT.

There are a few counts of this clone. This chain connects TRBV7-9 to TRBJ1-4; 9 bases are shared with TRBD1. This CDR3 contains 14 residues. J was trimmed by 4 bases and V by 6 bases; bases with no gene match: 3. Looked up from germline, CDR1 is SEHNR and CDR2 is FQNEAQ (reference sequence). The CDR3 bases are TGTGCCAGCAGGCAGACAGGGGGTAATGAAAAACTGTTTTTT. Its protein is CASRQTGGNEKLFF.

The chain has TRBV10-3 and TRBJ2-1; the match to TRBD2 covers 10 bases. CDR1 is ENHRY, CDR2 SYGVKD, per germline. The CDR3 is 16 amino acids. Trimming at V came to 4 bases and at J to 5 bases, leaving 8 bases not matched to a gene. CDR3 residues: CAISGGLAATNNEQFF. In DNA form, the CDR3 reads TGTGCCATCAGTGGCGGACTAGCGGCGACAAACAATGAGCAGTTCTTC.

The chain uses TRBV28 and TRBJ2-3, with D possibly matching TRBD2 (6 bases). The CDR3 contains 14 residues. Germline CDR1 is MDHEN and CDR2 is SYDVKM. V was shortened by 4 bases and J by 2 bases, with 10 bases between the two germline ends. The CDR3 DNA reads TGTGCCAGCAGTTCGCGACTAGACACAGATACGCAGTATTTT. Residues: CASSSRLDTDTQYF.

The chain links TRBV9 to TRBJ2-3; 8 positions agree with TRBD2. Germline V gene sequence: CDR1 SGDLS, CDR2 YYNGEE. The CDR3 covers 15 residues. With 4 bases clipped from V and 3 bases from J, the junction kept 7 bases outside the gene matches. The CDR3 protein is CASSPSGRLTDTQYF. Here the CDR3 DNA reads TGTGCCAGCAGCCCCAGCGGGAGACTTACAGATACGCAGTATTTT.

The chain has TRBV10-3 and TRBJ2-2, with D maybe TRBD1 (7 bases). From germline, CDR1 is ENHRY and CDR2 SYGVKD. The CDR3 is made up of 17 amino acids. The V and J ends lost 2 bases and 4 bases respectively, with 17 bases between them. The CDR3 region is CAISEGRRGQGTGELFF. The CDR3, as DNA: TGTGCCATCAGTGAGGGACGGAGGGGGCAGGGCACCGGGGAGCTGTTTTTT.

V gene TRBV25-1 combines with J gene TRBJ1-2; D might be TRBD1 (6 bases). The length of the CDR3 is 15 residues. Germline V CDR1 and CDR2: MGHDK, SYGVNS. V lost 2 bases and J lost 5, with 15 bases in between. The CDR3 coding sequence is TGTGCCAGCAGTGAAGGGGGGGGCCAGGCTTATGGCTACACCTTC. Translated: CASSEGGGQAYGYTF.

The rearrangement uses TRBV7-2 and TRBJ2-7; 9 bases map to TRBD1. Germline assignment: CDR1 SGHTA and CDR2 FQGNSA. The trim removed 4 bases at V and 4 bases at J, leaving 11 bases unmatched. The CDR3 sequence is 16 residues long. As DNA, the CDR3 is TGTGCCAGCAGCTCCCCGGGACAGGGTCTCGCTTACGAGCAGTACTTC. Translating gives CASSSPGQGLAYEQYF.

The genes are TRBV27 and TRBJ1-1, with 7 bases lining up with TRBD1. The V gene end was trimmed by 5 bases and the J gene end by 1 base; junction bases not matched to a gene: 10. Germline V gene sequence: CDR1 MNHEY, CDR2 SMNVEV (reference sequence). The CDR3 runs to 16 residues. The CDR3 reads CASSPRTGATNTEAFF. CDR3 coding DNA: TGTGCCAGCAGTCCCCGAACAGGGGCCACGAACACTGAAGCTTTCTTT.

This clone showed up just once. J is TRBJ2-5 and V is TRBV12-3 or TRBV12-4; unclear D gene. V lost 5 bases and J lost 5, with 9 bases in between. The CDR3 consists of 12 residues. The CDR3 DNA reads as TGTGCCAGCAGTGAGAACGCGGAGACCCAGTACTTC. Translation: CASSENAETQYF.

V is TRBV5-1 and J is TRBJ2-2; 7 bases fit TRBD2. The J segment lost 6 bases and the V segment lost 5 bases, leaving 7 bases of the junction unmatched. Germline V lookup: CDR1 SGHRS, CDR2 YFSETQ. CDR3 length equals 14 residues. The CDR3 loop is CASRPLTSAGELFF. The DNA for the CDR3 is TGCGCCAGCAGGCCTCTAACTAGCGCCGGGGAGCTGTTTTTT.

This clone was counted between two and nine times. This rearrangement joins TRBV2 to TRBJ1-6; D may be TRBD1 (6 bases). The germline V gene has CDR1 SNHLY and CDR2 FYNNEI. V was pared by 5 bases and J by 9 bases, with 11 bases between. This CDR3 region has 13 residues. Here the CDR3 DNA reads TGTGCCAGCAGTAGGGACATGAGTTCACCCCTCCACTTT. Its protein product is CASSRDMSSPLHF.

Here the CDR3 DNA reads TGTGCCAGCAGTTCTGACAGGGTTAGCAATCAGCCCCAGCATTTT. Protein sequence: CASSSDRVSNQPQHF. The rearrangement uses TRBV28 and TRBJ1-5; TRBD1 matches at 7 bases. V lost 4 bases, J lost 0 bases, and 3 bases stayed unmatched. The V gene's germline CDR1 is MDHEN and CDR2 SYDVKM. The CDR3 contains 15 residues.

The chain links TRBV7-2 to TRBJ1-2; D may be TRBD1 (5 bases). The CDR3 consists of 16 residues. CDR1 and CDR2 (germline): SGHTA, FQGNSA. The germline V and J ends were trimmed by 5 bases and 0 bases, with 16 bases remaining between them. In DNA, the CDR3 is TGTGCCAGCAGCATGAGTGTAGGGACTACTAACTATGGCTACACCTTC. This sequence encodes CASSMSVGTTNYGYTF.

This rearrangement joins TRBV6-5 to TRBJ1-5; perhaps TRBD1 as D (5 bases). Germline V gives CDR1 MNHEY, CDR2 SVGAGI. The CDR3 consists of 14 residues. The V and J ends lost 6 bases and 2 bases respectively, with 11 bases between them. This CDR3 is CASSSSRGNQPQHF. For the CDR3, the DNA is TGTGCCAGCAGCTCCAGCAGGGGCAATCAGCCCCAGCATTTT.

In DNA, the CDR3 is TGTGCCAGCAGCTTAGGGGGAAGAGGGTCACCCCTCCACTTT. It yields the protein CASSLGGRGSPLHF. V usage is TRBV5-4 and J usage is TRBJ1-6; D is perhaps TRBD1 (6 bases). The germline CDR1 and CDR2 sequences are SGHNT and YYREEE (reference sequence). This CDR3 contains 14 residues. V was trimmed by 2 bases and J by 10 bases, leaving 13 bases between them.

The CDR3 sequence: CASSEWQRMTDTQYF. The DNA for the CDR3 is TGTGCCAGCAGTGAATGGCAGCGGATGACGGATACGCAGTATTTT. The chain recombines TRBV2 with TRBJ2-3; D may be TRBD2 (5 bases). There are 15 residues in the CDR3. Between the trimmed V and J ends, which lost 2 bases and 6 bases, there was a span of 15 bases. Per the germline V gene, CDR1 is SNHLY and CDR2 is FYNNEI. Variable domain in full (rest from reference TRBV2 and TRBJ2-3): EPEVTQTPSHQVTQMGQEVILRCVPISNHLYFYWYRQILGQKVEFLVSFYNNEISEKSEIFDDQFSVERPDGSNFTLKIRSTKLEDSAMYFCASSEWQRMTDTQYFGPGTRLTVL.

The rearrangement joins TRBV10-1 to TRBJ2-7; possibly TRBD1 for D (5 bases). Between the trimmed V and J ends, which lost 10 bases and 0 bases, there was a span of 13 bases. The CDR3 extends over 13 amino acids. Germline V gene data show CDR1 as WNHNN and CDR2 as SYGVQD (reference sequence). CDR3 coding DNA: TGCGCCAACGGGCGTGGACACTCCTACGAGCAGTACTTC. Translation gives CANGRGHSYEQYF.

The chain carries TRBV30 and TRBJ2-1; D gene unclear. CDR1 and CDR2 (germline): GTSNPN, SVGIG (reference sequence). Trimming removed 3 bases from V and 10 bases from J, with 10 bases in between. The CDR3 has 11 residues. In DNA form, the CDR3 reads TGTGCCTGGAGCTCCCCCCGGGAGCAGTTCTTC. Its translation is CAWSSPREQFF.